This T cell receptor (beta chain) was observed in a study of shared clonotypes between healthy human individuals. Germline V CDR1 and CDR2: KGHSH, LQKENI. The germline V and J ends were trimmed by 5 bases and 7 bases, with 18 bases remaining between them. There are 14 residues in the CDR3. Libraries were prepared by immunoSEQ multiplex PCR; TCRdb keeps only in-frame clonotypes and omits some of them. The sample lists around 180,000 clones, 85% to 95% occurring once. V gene TRBV18 combines with J gene TRBJ2-7, with D perhaps matching TRBD1 (6 bases). This sequence was found in a woman aged 25 to 39 in good health. Sequenced sample: naive CD4+ T cells sorted from blood. Described subset: CD45RA+ positively selected. DNA for the CDR3: TGTGCCAGCTCATTCCGGGACAAAAAGGGGGAGCAGTACTTC. Its protein is CASSFRDKKGEQYF.